This record looks at one T cell receptor beta chain sequence and its context. Its antigen is undetermined. The sample is drawn from a study of T-cell memory formation after mild COVID-19. Whole-study context: Each donor largely had its own TCR clusters. Whole-study results and caveats: Most CD4+ clones that shrank were in CM and EM, while CD8+ ones turned up in EMRA. In pre-infection memory, a portion of responding clones appeared, which suggested that cross-reactive memory joined.

The CDR3 runs 12 residues. Germline V gives CDR1 SGHVS, CDR2 FQNEAQ. Trimming removed 1 base from V and 12 bases from J, with 12 bases in between. 5'RACE primed from the constant segment yielded TCR alpha and TCR beta cDNA libraries bearing sample barcodes and UMIs. In TCRdb, the 5' RACE reads were re-called with MiXCR into one record per CDR3 protein. The data show roughly 240,000 distinct CDR3 sequences, roughly 17% seen once. The sequenced sample was PBMCs or a T cell subset sorted from them (not recorded which). This receptor was identified in a man aged 18-30 years who had mild COVID-19 (a few samples of this study predate the infection). Cell type and time point are not known. The J gene is TRBJ1-1, the V gene TRBV7-8; possibly TRBD1 for D (6 bases). The CDR3 DNA sequence: TGTGCCAGCAGCTTAGGGGGGGGCTGGTCTTTCTTT. Amino acids: CASSLGGGWSFF.